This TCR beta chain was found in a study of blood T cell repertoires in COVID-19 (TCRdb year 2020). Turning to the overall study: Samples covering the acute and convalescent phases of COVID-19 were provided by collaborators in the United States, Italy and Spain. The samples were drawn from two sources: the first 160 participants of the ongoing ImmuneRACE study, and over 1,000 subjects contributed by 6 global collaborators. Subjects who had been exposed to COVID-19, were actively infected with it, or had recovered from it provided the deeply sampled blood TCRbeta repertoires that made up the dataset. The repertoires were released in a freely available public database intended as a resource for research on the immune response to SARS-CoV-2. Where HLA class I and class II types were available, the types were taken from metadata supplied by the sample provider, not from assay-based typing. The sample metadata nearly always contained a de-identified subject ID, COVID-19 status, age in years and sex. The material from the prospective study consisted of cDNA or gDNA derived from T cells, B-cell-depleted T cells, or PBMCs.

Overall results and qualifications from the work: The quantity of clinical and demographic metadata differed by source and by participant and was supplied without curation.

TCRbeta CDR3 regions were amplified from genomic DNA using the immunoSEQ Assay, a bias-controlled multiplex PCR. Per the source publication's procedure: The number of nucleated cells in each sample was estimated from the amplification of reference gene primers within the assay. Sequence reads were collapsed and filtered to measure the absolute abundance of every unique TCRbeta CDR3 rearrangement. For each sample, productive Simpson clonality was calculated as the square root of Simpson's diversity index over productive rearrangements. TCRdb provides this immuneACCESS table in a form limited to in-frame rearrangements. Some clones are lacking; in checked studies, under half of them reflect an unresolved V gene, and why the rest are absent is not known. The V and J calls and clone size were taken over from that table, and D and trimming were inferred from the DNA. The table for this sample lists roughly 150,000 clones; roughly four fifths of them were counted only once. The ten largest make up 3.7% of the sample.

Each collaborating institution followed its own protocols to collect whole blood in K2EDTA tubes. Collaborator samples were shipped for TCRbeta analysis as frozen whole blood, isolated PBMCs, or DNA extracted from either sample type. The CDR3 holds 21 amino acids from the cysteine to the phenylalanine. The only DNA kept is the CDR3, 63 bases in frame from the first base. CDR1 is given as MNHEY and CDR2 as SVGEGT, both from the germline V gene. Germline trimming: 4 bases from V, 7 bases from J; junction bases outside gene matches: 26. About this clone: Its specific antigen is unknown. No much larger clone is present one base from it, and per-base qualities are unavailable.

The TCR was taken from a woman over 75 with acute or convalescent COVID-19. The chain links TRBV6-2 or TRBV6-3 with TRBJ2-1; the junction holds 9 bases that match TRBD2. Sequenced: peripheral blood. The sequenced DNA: TGTGCCAGCAGTTCGCACCCAGGGTACCGCGGGAGGGCTCGGGAGGGGAATGAGCAGTTCTTC. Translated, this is CASSSHPGYRGRAREGNEQFF.